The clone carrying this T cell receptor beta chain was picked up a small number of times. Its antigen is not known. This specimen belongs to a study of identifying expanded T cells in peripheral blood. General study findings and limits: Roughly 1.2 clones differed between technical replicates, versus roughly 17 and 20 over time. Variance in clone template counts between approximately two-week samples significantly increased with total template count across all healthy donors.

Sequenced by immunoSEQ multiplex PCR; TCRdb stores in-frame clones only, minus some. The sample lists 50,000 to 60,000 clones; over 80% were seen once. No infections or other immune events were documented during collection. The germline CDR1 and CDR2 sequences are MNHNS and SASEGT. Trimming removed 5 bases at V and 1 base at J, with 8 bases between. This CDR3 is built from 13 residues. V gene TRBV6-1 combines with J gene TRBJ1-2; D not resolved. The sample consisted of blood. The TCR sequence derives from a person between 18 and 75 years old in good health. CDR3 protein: CASSQEDNYGYTF. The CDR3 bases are TGTGCCAGCAGTCAGGAGGATAACTATGGCTACACCTTC.